Listed here are 29 T cell receptor beta chains from one sample, sequenced in a study of T cells in Graves' hyperthyroidism and ophthalmopathy. There were TCR beta CDR3 regions amplified from RNA transcripts. The TCR CDR3 first-round RT-PCR relied on the HTBI primer set. TCRdb analysed the multiplex PCR reads with MiXCR anew, one entry per CDR3 protein. The sample lists a few hundred thousand distinct CDR3 sequences; roughly 15% were seen once. Input material: blood. The source is a woman in her 30s with Graves' ophthalmopathy.

The table lists this clonotype with many counts. The rearrangement uses TRBV6-1 and TRBJ2-7, with D perhaps TRBD1 (6 bases). The length of the CDR3 is 14 residues. Per the germline V gene, CDR1 is MNHNS and CDR2 is SASEGT. The ends were cut back, 4 bases at V and 3 bases at J, with 13 bases in the middle. CDR3 loop: CASSGDNLRYEQYF. The CDR3 DNA reads as TGTGCCAGCAGTGGGGACAATCTACGCTACGAGCAGTACTTC.

This rearrangement joins TRBV6-1 to TRBJ2-7; tentatively, D is TRBD1 (7 bases). CDR3 length equals 14 residues. Germline CDR1 and CDR2: MNHNS and SASEGT. Deletions cut 8 bases from V and 1 base from J, with 15 bases between. CDR3 in DNA: TGTGCCAGCCAGGAGGGACAGCCGTCCTACGAGCAGTACTTC. Encoded protein: CASQEGQPSYEQYF.

This clonotype was seen ten or more times. V gene TRBV5-5 combines with J gene TRBJ1-2; D not resolved. The CDR3 loop spans 12 amino acids. CDR1 is SGHKS, CDR2 YYEKEE, per germline (reference sequence). The ends were cut back, 0 bases at V and 8 bases at J, with 8 bases in the middle. CDR3 amino acids: CASSLAGIGYTF. DNA of the CDR3: TGTGCCAGCAGCTTGGCCGGGATCGGCTACACCTTC. Variable domain in full (rest from reference TRBV5-5 and TRBJ1-2): DAGVTQSPTHLIKTRGQQVTLRCSPISGHKSVSWYQQVLGQGPQFIFQYYEKEERGRGNFPDRFSARQFPNYSSELNVNALLLGDSALYLCASSLAGIGYTFGSGTRLTVV.

This clonotype was picked up many times. The rearrangement uses TRBV6-2 or TRBV6-3 and TRBJ1-1; D is possibly TRBD1 (6 bases). V was trimmed by 5 bases and J by 4 bases, leaving 8 bases between them. From germline, CDR1 is MNHEY and CDR2 SVGEGT. The CDR3 is 12 residues long. CDR3 bases: TGTGCCAGCAGTCGGACAGCCACTGAAGCTTTCTTT. This encodes CASSRTATEAFF.

This chain links TRBV7-2 with TRBJ2-5; 7 nucleotides align to TRBD2. The CDR3 is 16 amino acids. Per germline, CDR1 SGHTA and CDR2 FQGNSA. The J segment lost 4 bases and the V segment lost 1 base, leaving 9 bases of the junction unmatched. CDR3 protein: CASSLGASGDPETQYF. The CDR3 nucleotides read TGTGCCAGCAGCTTAGGAGCTAGCGGCGACCCAGAGACCCAGTACTTC.

J is TRBJ2-6 and V is TRBV18, with D unclear. Germline CDR1 and CDR2: KGHSH and LQKENI. Trimming shortened V by 0 bases and J by 4 bases, and 7 bases separated the two germline ends. This CDR3 is built from 15 residues. CDR3 coding DNA: TGTGCCAGCTCACCACCGTCCTCCGGGGCCAACGTCCTGACTTTC. Protein product: CASSPPSSGANVLTF. The variable domain in full, with the rest retrieved from reference TRBV18 and TRBJ2-6, is NAGVMQNPRHLVRRRGQEARLRCSPMKGHSHVYWYRQLPEEGLKFMVYLQKENIIDESGMPKERFSAEFPKEGPSILRIQQVVRGDSAAYFCASSPPSSGANVLTFGAGSRLTVL.

This clonotype was detected ten times or more. V and J are TRBV7-2 and TRBJ1-5; D gene uncertain. The CDR3 sequence is 17 residues long. The germline V gene has CDR1 SGHTA and CDR2 FQGNSA. The germline V and J ends were trimmed by 0 bases and 0 bases, with 12 bases remaining between them. The CDR3 DNA is TGTGCCAGCAGCTTAGCTGGAGGCGGGTATAGCAATCAGCCCCAGCATTTT. Translated: CASSLAGGGYSNQPQHF.

This clonotype has ten or more counts. This sequence joins TRBV3-1 and TRBJ1-2; D is uncertain. The germline gives CDR1 LGHDT, CDR2 YNNKEL (reference sequence). V lost 1 base to trimming and J lost 8 bases, with 14 bases between them. The CDR3 length is 14 residues. DNA of the CDR3: TGTGCCAGCAGCCAAGGGAGGGAAACGGCAGGCTACACCTTC. Translated: CASSQGRETAGYTF.

This clonotype was seen a few times. V gene TRBV7-9 combines with J gene TRBJ1-2; 7 nucleotides align to TRBD1. CDR1 is SEHNR and CDR2 is FQNEAQ in the germline V gene (reference sequence). The junction had 9 bases not matched to a gene; V was cut back by 4 bases and J by 7 bases. The CDR3 is made up of 14 amino acids. CDR3 sequence: CASSWTTGSGGYTF. CDR3 nucleotide sequence: TGTGCCAGCAGCTGGACGACAGGGTCCGGTGGCTACACCTTC.

This clonotype was observed many times. The chain employs TRBV28 and TRBJ2-7, with 12 bases aligning to TRBD2. CDR1 is MDHEN and CDR2 is SYDVKM in the germline V gene. V trimming: 6 bases; J trimming: 0 bases; junction bases outside the gene matches: 3. The CDR3 runs to 15 residues. The CDR3 region is CASSWTSGDSYEQYF. The CDR3 DNA reads TGTGCCAGCAGCTGGACTAGCGGGGACTCCTACGAGCAGTACTTC.

This clonotype was counted many times. V is TRBV10-3 and J is TRBJ2-7; TRBD2 might be the D (7 bases). V lost 4 bases and J lost 0, with 19 bases in between. The CDR3 has 17 residues. CDR1 ENHRY and CDR2 SYGVKD come from the germline V gene. The CDR3 loop is CAISGSMSGGSSYEQYF. The CDR3 nucleotides are TGTGCCATCAGTGGTTCCATGTCGGGGGGCTCCTCCTACGAGCAGTACTTC.

The CDR3 region is CSARSISGGAMYNEQFF. CDR3 DNA: TGCAGTGCTAGGAGTATCTCCGGGGGGGCAATGTACAATGAGCAGTTCTTC. V usage is TRBV20-1 and J usage is TRBJ2-1; 8 bases agree with TRBD2. Germline V gene sequence: CDR1 DFQATT, CDR2 SNEGSKA (reference sequence). Trimming cost V 3 bases and J 4 bases; bases outside gene matches: 14. The CDR3 runs 17 residues.

Many counts were recorded for this clonotype. The J gene is TRBJ2-3, the V gene TRBV18; 12 positions agree with TRBD2. The CDR3 has 17 amino acids. CDR1 KGHSH and CDR2 LQKENI come from the germline V gene. V shed 3 bases, J shed 2 bases, and the junction held 6 bases outside the gene matches. The CDR3 sequence is CASSPWTSGDSTDTQYF. CDR3 coding DNA: TGTGCCAGCTCACCGTGGACTAGCGGGGACTCCACAGATACGCAGTATTTT. Looking up the rest from reference TRBV18 and TRBJ2-3 gives the full variable domain: NAGVMQNPRHLVRRRGQEARLRCSPMKGHSHVYWYRQLPEEGLKFMVYLQKENIIDESGMPKERFSAEFPKEGPSILRIQQVVRGDSAAYFCASSPWTSGDSTDTQYFGPGTRLTVL.

This chain joins TRBV10-1 and TRBJ1-1; possible D gene TRBD1, 5 bases. This CDR3 has 14 amino acids. Trimming removed 0 bases from V and 10 bases from J, with 15 bases in between. Germline CDR1 is WNHNN and CDR2 is SYGVQD (reference sequence). The DNA of the CDR3 is TGCGCCAGCAGTGAGTCGATTCGGGGCGGACGAGCTTTCTTT. This translates into CASSESIRGGRAFF.

This clonotype has just a few counts. V is TRBV7-9 and J is TRBJ1-2; D is possibly TRBD1 (5 bases). The CDR3 runs 13 residues. Looked up from germline, CDR1 is SEHNR and CDR2 is FQNEAQ (reference sequence). V was trimmed by 5 bases and J by 3 bases, leaving 10 bases between them. For the CDR3, the DNA is TGTGCCAGCAGCCTGGACAACGACTATGGCTACACCTTC. Translated: CASSLDNDYGYTF.

This clonotype has a handful of counts. Just one base apart from a much larger clone, this may be a read error. V is TRBV3-1 and J is TRBJ1-5, with no clear D. The CDR3 consists of 15 residues. Germline lookup yields CDR1 LGHDT and CDR2 YNNKEL (reference sequence). The V end lost 1 base, the J end lost 6 bases, and 13 bases lay between the germline ends. The CDR3 reads CASSQGWGFGQPQHF. DNA for the CDR3: TGTGCCAGCAGCCAAGGTTGGGGATTTGGTCAGCCCCAGCATTTT.

V usage is TRBV6-1 and J usage is TRBJ2-1; D is possibly TRBD2 (5 bases). Trimming removed 3 bases from V and 9 bases from J, with 21 bases in between. Germline V gives CDR1 MNHNS, CDR2 SASEGT. The CDR3 consists of 16 residues. CDR3 sequence: CASSDSVGVFNSEQFF. The CDR3 bases are TGTGCCAGCAGTGACTCAGTCGGGGTCTTTAACAGTGAGCAGTTCTTC.

There are many counts of this clonotype. This rearrangement joins TRBV12-3 or TRBV12-4 to TRBJ1-5, with 12 positions matching TRBD1. The CDR3 has 16 amino acids. J gave up 7 bases and V 3 bases, and 7 bases lay outside the gene matches. In DNA form, the CDR3 reads TGTGCCAGCAGTTTCGGGGACAGGGGGCCGGAACAGCCCCAGCATTTT. It yields the protein CASSFGDRGPEQPQHF.

This clonotype occurred many times. The chain joins TRBV6-1 to TRBJ2-7, with D tentatively TRBD1 or TRBD2 (5 bases each). The V gene's germline CDR1 is MNHNS and CDR2 SASEGT. This CDR3 region has 17 residues. V was pared by 2 bases and J by 3 bases, with 20 bases between. CDR3 sequence: CASSEWWDGFWFYEQYF. Here the CDR3 DNA reads TGTGCCAGCAGTGAATGGTGGGACGGGTTTTGGTTCTACGAGCAGTACTTC.

This clonotype was observed many times. The chain uses TRBV12-5 and TRBJ2-3; D is unresolved. V lost 1 base, J lost 0 bases, and 8 bases lay in between. Germline CDR1 LGHNT, CDR2 FRNRAP. The CDR3 is 15 amino acids. In DNA form, the CDR3 reads TGTGCTAGTGGTTTGGAACCCTCTAGCACAGATACGCAGTATTTT. Protein product: CASGLEPSSTDTQYF. The full variable domain, in which reference TRBV12-5 and TRBJ2-3 provide the parts outside the CDR3, is DARVTQTPRHKVTEMGQEVTMRCQPILGHNTVFWYRQTMMQGLELLAYFRNRAPLDDSGMPKDRFSAEMPDATLATLKIQPSEPRDSAVYFCASGLEPSSTDTQYFGPGTRLTVL.

The rearrangement links TRBV7-9 to TRBJ1-2; TRBD1 agrees at 10 bases. The CDR3 has 15 residues. V dropped 4 bases and J dropped 2; count of bases not matched to a gene: 4. Looked up from germline, CDR1 is SEHNR and CDR2 is FQNEAQ (reference sequence). The CDR3 DNA is TGTGCCAGCAGCTGGTCGGGACAGGGGAACTATGGCTACACCTTC. It encodes CASSWSGQGNYGYTF.

Many counts were recorded for this clonotype. This chain joins TRBV2 and TRBJ2-1; possibly TRBD1 or TRBD2 for D (6 bases each). Trimming pared 2 bases from V and 7 bases from J, leaving 18 bases between. This CDR3 is 16 amino acids long. Germline-derived CDR1 and CDR2 are SNHLY and FYNNEI. Written as DNA, the CDR3 is TGTGCCAGCAGTGAAAGGGGTAGAGGAGGGGGAAATGAGCAGTTCTTC. Protein: CASSERGRGGGNEQFF.

This clonotype was observed at least ten times. The chain couples TRBV11-3 to TRBJ2-5; possible D gene TRBD2, 6 bases. CDR3 size: 18 residues. The ends were cut back, 4 bases at V and 0 bases at J, with 21 bases in the middle. CDR1 is SGHNT, CDR2 YENEEA, per germline. CDR3 nucleotide sequence: TGTGCCAGCAGCTCACACAAAAACGGACGGGAGTACCAAGAGACCCAGTACTTC. Its protein product is CASSSHKNGREYQETQYF.

The table lists this clonotype with many counts. This chain joins TRBV7-9 and TRBJ2-1; 7 bases align to TRBD2. The V and J ends lost 5 bases and 8 bases, in that order; junction bases with no gene match: 9. Per germline, CDR1 SEHNR and CDR2 FQNEAQ (reference sequence). The CDR3 consists of 14 residues. CDR3 DNA sequence: TGTGCCAGCAGCATGCACACGGGAGGCGATGAGCAGTTCTTC. It translates to CASSMHTGGDEQFF. The full variable domain, with the rest looked up from reference TRBV7-9 and TRBJ2-1, is DTGVSQNPRHKITKRGQNVTFRCDPISEHNRLYWYRQTLGQGPEFLTYFQNEAQLEKSRLLSDRFSAERPKGSFSTLEIQRTEQGDSAMYLCASSMHTGGDEQFFGPGTRLTVL.

This clonotype came up many times. This rearrangement joins TRBV20-1 to TRBJ2-1, with D tentatively TRBD1 or TRBD2 (5 bases each). With 3 bases removed from V and 7 bases from J, the gap between germline ends came to 16 bases. Per the germline V gene, CDR1 is DFQATT and CDR2 is SNEGSKA (reference sequence). This CDR3 is built from 14 residues. The chain's CDR3 is CSASQGSWGNEQFF. In DNA, the CDR3 is TGCAGTGCTAGCCAGGGCAGCTGGGGGAATGAGCAGTTCTTC.

The chain recombines TRBV18 with TRBJ1-5, with 7 bases aligning to TRBD1. Germline lookup yields CDR1 KGHSH and CDR2 LQKENI. This CDR3 has 16 residues. V lost 3 bases to trimming and J lost 6 bases; unmatched junction nucleotides: 11. CDR3 DNA sequence: TGTGCCAGCTCACCGCTGGGTGACAGGGAAATTCAGCCCCAGCATTTT. Protein product: CASSPLGDREIQPQHF.

There are many counts of this clonotype. Since a much larger clone is just one base distant, this may be a read error. The chain couples TRBV20-1 to TRBJ1-1, with 8 bases fitting TRBD1. The CDR3 contains 15 residues. Germline assignment: CDR1 DFQATT and CDR2 SNEGSKA (reference sequence). Trimming at V came to 4 bases and at J to 2 bases, leaving 9 bases not matched to a gene. CDR3 DNA sequence: TGCAGTGCTAAAGAGCCCAGGGGGCCAAACACTGAAGCTTTCTTT. It encodes CSAKEPRGPNTEAFF.

On this clonotype itself: A much larger clone differs by one base, so this may be a read error. The chain uses TRBV12-3 or TRBV12-4 and TRBJ2-2; D unclear. This CDR3 spans 15 amino acids. The CDR3 nucleotides are TGTGCCGGCAGTCCCAGGATACAGAACACCGGGGAGCTGTTTTTT. Translated: CAGSPRIQNTGELFF.

The table lists this clonotype with a few counts. This chain links TRBV12-5 with TRBJ2-2; the match to TRBD2 covers 10 bases. This CDR3 is 16 amino acids long. CDR1 and CDR2 (germline): LGHNT, FRNRAP. Losses at the gene ends were 4 bases for V and 1 base for J; bases not matched to a gene: 3. CDR3 coding DNA: TGTGCTAGTGGTTCCCGACTAGCGGGGAACACCGGGGAGCTGTTTTTT. This translates into CASGSRLAGNTGELFF.